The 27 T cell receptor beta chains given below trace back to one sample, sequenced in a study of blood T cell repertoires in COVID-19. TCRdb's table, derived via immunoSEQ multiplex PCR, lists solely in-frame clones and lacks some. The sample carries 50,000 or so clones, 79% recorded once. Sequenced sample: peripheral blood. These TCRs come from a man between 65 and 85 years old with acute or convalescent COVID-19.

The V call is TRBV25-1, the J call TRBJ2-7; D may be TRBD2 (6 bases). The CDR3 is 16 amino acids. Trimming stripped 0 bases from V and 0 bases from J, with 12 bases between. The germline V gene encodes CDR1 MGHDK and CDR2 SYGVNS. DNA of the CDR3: TGTGCCAGCAGTGAATACGGGACTGGAAGCTCCTACGAGCAGTACTTC. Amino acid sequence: CASSEYGTGSSYEQYF.

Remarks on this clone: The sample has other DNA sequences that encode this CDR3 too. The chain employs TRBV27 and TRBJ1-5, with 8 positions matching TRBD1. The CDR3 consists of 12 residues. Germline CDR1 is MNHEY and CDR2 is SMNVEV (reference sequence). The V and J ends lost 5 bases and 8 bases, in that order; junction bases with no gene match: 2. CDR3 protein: CASSPQGEPQHF. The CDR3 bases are TGTGCCAGCAGTCCACAGGGGGAGCCCCAGCATTTT.

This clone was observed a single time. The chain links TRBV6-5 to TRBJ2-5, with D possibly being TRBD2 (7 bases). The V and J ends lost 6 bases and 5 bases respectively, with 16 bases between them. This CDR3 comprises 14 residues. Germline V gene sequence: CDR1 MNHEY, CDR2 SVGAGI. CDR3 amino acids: CASRSEGGRETQYF. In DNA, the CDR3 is TGTGCCAGCAGATCTGAGGGGGGGAGGGAGACCCAGTACTTC.

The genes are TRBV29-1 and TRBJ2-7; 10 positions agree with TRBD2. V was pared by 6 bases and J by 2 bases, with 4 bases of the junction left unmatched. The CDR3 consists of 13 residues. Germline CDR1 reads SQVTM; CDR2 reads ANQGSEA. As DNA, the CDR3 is TGCAGCGTCACTAGCGGGGCTACCTACGAGCAGTACTTC. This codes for CSVTSGATYEQYF.

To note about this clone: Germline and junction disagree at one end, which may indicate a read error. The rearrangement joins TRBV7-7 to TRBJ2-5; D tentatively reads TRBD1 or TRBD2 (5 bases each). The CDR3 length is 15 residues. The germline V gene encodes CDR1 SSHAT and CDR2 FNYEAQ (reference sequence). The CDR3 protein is CASSLGASPQETQYF. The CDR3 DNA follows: TGTGCTAGCAGCTTAGGGGCTAGCCCACAAGAGACCCAGTACTTC.

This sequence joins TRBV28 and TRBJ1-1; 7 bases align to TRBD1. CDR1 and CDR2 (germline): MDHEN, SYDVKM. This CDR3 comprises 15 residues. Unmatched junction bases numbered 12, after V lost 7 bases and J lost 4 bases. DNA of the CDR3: TGTGCCAGCATGGCCTGGACAGGAGCCCCCACTGAAGCTTTCTTT. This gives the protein CASMAWTGAPTEAFF.

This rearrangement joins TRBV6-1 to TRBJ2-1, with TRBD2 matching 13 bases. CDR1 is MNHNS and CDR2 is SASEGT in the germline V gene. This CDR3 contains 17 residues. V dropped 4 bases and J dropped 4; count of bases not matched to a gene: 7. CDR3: CASSGWTSGGPYNEQFF. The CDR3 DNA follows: TGTGCCAGCAGTGGTTGGACTAGCGGGGGACCATACAATGAGCAGTTCTTC.

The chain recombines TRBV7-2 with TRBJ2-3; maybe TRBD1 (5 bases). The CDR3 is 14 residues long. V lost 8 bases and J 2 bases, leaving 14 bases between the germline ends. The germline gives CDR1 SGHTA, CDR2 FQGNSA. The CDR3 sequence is CASGWQGYTDTQYF. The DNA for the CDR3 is TGTGCCAGCGGCTGGCAGGGCTACACAGATACGCAGTATTTT.

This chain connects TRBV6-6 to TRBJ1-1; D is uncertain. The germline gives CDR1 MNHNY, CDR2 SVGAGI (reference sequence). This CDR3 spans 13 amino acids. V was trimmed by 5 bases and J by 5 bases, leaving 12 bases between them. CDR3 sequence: CASSAPGATEAFF. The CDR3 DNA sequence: TGTGCCAGCAGTGCCCCAGGTGCGACTGAAGCTTTCTTT.

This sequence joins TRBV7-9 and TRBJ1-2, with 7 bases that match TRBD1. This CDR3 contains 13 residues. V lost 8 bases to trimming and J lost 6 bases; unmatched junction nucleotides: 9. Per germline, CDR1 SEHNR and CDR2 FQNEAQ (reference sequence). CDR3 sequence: CASAPRRGNGYTF. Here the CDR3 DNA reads TGTGCCAGCGCTCCGCGCAGGGGGAATGGCTACACCTTC. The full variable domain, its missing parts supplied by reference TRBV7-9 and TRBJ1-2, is DTGVSQNPRHKITKRGQNVTFRCDPISEHNRLYWYRQTLGQGPEFLTYFQNEAQLEKSRLLSDRFSAERPKGSFSTLEIQRTEQGDSAMYLCASAPRRGNGYTFGSGTRLTVV.

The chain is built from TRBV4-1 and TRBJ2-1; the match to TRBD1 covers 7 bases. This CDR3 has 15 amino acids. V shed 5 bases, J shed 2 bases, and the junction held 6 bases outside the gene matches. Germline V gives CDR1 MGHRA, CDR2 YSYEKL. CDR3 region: CASSFTGDPYNEQFF. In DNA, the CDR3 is TGCGCCAGCAGCTTTACAGGGGACCCCTACAATGAGCAGTTCTTC.

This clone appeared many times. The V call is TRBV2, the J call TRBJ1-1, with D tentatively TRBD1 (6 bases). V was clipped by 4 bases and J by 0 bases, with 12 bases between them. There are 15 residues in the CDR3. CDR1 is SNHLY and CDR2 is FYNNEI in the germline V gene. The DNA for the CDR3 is TGTGCCAGCAGTGGGGGGACAAAGATGAACACTGAAGCTTTCTTT. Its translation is CASSGGTKMNTEAFF.

The CDR3 region is CASSVSFPPGELFF. The CDR3 DNA follows: TGTGCCAGCAGCGTATCTTTCCCCCCCGGGGAGCTGTTTTTT. The chain is built from TRBV9 and TRBJ2-2; D not resolved. Trimming stripped 1 base from V and 6 bases from J, with 10 bases between. The length of the CDR3 is 14 residues. Germline CDR1 is SGDLS and CDR2 is YYNGEE.

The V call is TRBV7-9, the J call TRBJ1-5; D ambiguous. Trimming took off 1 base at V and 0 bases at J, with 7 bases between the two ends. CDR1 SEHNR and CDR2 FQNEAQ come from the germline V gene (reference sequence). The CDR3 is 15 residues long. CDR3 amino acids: CASSLGQYSNQPQHF. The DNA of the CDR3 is TGTGCCAGCAGCTTAGGACAATATAGCAATCAGCCCCAGCATTTT.

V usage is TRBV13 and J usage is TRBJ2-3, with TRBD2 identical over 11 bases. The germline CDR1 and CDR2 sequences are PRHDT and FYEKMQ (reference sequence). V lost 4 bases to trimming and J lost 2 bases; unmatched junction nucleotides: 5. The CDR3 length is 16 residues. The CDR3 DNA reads TGTGCCAGCAGCTCACTAGCGGGAGCCTCCACAGATACGCAGTATTTT. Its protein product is CASSSLAGASTDTQYF.

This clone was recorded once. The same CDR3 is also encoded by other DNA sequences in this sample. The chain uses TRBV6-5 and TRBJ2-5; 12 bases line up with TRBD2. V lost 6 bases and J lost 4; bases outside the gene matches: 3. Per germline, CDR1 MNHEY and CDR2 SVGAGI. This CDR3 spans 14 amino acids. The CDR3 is CASSLAGGRETQYF. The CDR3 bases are TGTGCCAGCAGCCTAGCGGGGGGGCGAGAGACCCAGTACTTC.

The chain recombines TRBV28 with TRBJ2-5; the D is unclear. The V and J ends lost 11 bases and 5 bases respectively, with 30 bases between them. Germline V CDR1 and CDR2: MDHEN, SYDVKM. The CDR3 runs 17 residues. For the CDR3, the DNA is TGTGCCTTCGGTACGCTGGGCCCGTTGGCCCGACGGGAGACCCAGTACTTC. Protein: CAFGTLGPLARRETQYF. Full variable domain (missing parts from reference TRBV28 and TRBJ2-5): DVKVTQSSRYLVKRTGEKVFLECVQDMDHENMFWYRQDPGLGLRLIYFSYDVKMKEKGDIPEGYSVSREKKERFSLILESASTNQTSMYLCAFGTLGPLARRETQYFGPGTRLLVL.

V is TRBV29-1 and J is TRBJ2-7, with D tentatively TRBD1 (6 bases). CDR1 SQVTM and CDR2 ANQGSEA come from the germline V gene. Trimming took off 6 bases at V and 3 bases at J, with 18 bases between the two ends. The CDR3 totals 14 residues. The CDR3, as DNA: TGCAGCGTAACAAGAGCAGGGGACGGCTACGAGCAGTACTTC. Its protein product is CSVTRAGDGYEQYF.

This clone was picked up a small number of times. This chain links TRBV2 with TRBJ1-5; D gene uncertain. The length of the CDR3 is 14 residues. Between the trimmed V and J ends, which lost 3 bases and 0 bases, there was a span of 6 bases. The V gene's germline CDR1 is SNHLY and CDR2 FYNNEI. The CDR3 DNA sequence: TGTGCCAGCAGTGAGCGGGATAGCAATCAGCCCCAGCATTTT. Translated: CASSERDSNQPQHF.

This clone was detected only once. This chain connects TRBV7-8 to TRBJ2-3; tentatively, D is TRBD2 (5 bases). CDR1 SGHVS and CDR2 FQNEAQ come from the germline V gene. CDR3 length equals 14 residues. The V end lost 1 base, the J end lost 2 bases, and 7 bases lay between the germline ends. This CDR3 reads CASSLERFTDTQYF. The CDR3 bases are TGTGCCAGCAGCTTAGAGCGGTTCACAGATACGCAGTATTTT.

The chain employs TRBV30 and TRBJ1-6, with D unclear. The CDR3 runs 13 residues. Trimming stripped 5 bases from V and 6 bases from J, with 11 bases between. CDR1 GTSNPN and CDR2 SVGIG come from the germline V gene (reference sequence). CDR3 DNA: TGTGCCTGGGGACGGGAGGGTAATTCACCCCTCCACTTT. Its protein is CAWGREGNSPLHF.

The CDR3 coding sequence is TGTGCCAGCAGCTTAAATGGCGGAGAGAACACTGAAGCTTTCTTT. This gives the protein CASSLNGGENTEAFF. The genes are TRBV7-3 and TRBJ1-1; the D is unclear. Germline V CDR1 and CDR2: SGHTA, FQGTGA. This CDR3 is built from 15 residues. Between the trimmed V and J ends, which lost 1 base and 1 base, there was a span of 10 bases.

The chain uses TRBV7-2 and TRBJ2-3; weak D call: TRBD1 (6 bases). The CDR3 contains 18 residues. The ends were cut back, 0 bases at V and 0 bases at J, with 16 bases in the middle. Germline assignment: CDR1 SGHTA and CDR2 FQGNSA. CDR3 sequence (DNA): TGTGCCAGCAGCTTAGCCCCTACGGACAGACTTAGCACAGATACGCAGTATTTT. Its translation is CASSLAPTDRLSTDTQYF.

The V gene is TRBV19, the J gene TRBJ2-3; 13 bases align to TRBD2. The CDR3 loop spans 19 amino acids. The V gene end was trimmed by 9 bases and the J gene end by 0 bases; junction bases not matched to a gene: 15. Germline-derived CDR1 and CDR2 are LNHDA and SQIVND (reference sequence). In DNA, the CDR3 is TGTGCCAGGCCGTTCACGGGACTAGCGGGGATTATTAGCACAGATACGCAGTATTTT. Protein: CARPFTGLAGIISTDTQYF.

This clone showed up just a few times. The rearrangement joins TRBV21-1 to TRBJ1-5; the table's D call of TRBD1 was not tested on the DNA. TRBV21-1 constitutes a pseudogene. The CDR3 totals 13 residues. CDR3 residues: CASYTGRNQPQHF. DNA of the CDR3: TGTGCCAGTTATACAGGGCGCAATCAGCCCCAGCATTTT.

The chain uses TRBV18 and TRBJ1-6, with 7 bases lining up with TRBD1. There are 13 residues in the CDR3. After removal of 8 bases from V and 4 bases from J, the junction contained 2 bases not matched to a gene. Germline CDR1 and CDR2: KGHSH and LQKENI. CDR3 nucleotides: TGTGCCAGCCAGGGACAGTATAATTCACCCCTCCACTTT. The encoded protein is CASQGQYNSPLHF.

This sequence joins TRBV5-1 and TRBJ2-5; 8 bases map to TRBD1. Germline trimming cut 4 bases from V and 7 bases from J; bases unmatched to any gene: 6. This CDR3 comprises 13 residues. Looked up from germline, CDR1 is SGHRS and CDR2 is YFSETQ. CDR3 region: CASSEDRDGTQYF. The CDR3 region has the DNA TGCGCCAGCAGCGAGGACAGGGATGGGACCCAGTACTTC.